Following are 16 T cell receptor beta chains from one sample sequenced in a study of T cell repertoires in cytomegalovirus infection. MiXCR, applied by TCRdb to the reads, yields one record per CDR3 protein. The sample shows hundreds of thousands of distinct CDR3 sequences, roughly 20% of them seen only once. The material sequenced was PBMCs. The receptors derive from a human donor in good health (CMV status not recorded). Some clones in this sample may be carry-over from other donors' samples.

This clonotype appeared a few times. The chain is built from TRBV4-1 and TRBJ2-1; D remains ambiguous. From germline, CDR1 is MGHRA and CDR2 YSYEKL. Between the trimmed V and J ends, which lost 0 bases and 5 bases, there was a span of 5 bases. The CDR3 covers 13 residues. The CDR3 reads CASSQDIDNEQFF. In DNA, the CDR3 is TGCGCCAGCAGCCAAGACATCGACAATGAGCAGTTCTTC.

The CDR3 is CASRPPGWGEALYEQYF. The CDR3, as DNA: TGTGCCAGCAGGCCGCCCGGTTGGGGGGAAGCCCTCTACGAGCAGTACTTC. This chain uses TRBV12-3 or TRBV12-4 with TRBJ2-7, with a weak D call TRBD2 (6 bases). Trimming removed 6 bases at V and 3 bases at J, with 24 bases between. This CDR3 contains 17 residues.

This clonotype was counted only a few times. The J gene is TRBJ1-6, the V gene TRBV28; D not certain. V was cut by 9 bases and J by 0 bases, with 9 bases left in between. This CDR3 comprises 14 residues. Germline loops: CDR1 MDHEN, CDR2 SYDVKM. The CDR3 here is CASYESSYNSPLHF. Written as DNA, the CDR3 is TGTGCCAGTTACGAAAGCTCCTATAATTCACCCCTCCACTTT.

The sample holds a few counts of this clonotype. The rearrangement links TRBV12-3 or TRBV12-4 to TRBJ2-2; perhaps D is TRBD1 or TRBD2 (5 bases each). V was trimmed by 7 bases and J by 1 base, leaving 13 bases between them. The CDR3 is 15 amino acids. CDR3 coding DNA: TGTGCCAGCACCAGGGACCAACTGAACACCGGGGAGCTGTTTTTT. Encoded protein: CASTRDQLNTGELFF.

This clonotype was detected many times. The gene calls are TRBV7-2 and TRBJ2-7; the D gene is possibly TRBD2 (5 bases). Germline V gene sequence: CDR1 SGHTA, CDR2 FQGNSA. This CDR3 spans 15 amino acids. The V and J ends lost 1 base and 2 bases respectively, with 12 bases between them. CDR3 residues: CASSLGGTSTYEQYF. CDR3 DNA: TGTGCCAGCAGCTTAGGTGGCACTAGTACCTACGAGCAGTACTTC.

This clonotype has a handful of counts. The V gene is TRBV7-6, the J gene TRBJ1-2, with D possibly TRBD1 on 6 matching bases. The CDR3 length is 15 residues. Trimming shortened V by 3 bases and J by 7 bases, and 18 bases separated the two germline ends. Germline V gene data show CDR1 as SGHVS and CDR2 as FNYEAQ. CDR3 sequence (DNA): TGTGCCAGCAGCTTGAGGGGGGGACTAAAGGTTGGCTACACCTTC. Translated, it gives CASSLRGGLKVGYTF.

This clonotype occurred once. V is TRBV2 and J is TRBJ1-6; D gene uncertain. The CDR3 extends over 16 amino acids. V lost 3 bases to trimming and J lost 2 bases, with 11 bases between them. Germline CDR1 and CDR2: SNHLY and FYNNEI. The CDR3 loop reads CASSDFYNPYNSPLHF. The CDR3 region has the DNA TGTGCCAGCAGTGATTTCTACAATCCCTATAATTCACCCCTCCACTTT.

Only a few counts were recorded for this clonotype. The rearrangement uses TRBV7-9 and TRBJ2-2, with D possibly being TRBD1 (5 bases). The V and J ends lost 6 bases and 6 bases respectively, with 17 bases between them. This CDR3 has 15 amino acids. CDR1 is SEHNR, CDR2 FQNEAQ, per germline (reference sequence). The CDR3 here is CASSGQQEGSGELFF. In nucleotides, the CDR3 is TGTGCCAGCAGTGGACAACAGGAAGGGTCCGGGGAGCTGTTTTTT.

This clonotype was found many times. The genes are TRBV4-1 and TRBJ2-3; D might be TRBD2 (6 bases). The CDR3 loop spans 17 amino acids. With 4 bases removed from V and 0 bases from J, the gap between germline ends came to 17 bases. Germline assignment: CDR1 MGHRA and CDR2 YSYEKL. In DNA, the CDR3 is TGCGCCAGCAGCCTAGCCCCGGGAGTCGGGAGCACAGATACGCAGTATTTT. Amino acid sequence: CASSLAPGVGSTDTQYF.

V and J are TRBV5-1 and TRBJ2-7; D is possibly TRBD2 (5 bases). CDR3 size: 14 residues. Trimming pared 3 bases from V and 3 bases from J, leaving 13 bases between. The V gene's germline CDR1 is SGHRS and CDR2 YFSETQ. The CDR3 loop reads CASSSDDYRYEQYF. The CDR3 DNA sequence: TGCGCCAGCAGCTCGGACGACTACCGCTACGAGCAGTACTTC.

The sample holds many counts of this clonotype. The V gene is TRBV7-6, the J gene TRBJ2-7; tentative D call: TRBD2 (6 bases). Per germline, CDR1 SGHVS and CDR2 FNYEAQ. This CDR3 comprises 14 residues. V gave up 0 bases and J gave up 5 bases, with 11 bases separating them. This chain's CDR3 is CASSLAGTFNEQYF. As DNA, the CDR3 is TGTGCCAGCAGCTTAGCTGGGACTTTTAACGAGCAGTACTTC.

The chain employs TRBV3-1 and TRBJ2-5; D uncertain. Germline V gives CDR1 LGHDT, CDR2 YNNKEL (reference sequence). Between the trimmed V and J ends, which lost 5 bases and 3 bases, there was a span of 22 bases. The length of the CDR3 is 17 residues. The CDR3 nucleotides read TGTGCCAGCAGCTTCCCGGCCGGCCTCAGAGTAAAAGAGACCCAGTACTTC. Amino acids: CASSFPAGLRVKETQYF.

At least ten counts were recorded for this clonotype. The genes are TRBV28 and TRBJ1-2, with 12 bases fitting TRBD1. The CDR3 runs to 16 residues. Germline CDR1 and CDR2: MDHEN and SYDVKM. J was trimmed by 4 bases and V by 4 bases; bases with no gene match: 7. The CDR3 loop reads CASSYRDRGRLYGYTF. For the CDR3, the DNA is TGTGCCAGCAGTTACCGGGACAGGGGGCGACTCTATGGCTACACCTTC.

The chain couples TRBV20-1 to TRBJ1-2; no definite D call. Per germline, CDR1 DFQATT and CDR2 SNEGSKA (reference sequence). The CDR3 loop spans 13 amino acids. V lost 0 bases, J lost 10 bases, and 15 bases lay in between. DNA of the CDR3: TGCAGTGCTAGAGAAGAAGGAAATATGGACTACACCTTC. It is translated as CSAREEGNMDYTF.

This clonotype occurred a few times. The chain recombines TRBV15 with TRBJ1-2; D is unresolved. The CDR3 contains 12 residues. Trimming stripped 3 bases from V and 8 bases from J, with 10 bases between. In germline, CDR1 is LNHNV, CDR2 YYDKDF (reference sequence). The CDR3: CATSRVYSGYTF. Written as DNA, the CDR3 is TGTGCCACCAGCAGGGTTTACTCAGGCTACACCTTC.

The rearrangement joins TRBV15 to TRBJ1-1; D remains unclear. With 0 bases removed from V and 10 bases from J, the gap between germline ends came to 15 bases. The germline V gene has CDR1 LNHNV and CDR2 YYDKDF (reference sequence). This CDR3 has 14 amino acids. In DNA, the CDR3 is TGTGCCACCAGCAGAGATAGGAGCCAGTCGCGAGCTTTCTTT. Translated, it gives CATSRDRSQSRAFF.